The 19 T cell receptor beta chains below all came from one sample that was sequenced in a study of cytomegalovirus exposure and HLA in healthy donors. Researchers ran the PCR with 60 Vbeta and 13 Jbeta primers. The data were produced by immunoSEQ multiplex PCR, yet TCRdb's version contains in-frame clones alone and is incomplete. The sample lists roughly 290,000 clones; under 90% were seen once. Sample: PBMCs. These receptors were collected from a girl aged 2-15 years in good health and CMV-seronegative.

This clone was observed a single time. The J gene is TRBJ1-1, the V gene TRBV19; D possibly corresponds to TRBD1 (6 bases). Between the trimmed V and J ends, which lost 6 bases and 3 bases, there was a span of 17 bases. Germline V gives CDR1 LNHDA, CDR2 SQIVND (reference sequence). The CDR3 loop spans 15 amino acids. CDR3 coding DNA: TGTGCCAGTAGCTTGACAAGACAGGCGTACACTGAAGCTTTCTTT. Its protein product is CASSLTRQAYTEAFF.

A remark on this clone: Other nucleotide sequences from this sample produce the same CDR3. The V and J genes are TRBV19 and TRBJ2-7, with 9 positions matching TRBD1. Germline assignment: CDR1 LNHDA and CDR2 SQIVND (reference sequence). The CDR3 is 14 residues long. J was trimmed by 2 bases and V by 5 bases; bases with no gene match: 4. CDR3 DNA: TGTGCCAGTAGTCCCGGGACAGGGACCTACGAGCAGTACTTC. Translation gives CASSPGTGTYEQYF.

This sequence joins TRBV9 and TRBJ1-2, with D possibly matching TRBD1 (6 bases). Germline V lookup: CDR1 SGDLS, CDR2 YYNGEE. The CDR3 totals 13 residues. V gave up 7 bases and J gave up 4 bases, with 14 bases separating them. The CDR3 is CASYSGTSYGYTF. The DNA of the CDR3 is TGTGCCAGCTATTCGGGGACATCCTATGGCTACACCTTC.

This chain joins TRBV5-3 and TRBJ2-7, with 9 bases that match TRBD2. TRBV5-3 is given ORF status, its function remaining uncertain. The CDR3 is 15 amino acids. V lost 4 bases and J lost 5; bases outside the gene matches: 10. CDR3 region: CARSPLRGGEHEQYF. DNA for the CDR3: TGTGCCAGAAGCCCCCTTCGCGGGGGGGAACACGAGCAGTACTTC.

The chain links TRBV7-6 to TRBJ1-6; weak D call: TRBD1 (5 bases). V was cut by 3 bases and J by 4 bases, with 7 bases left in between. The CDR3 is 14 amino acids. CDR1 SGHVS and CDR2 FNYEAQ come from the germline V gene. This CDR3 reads CASSLGHYNSPLHF. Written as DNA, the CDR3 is TGTGCCAGCAGCTTGGGGCATTATAATTCACCCCTCCACTTT.

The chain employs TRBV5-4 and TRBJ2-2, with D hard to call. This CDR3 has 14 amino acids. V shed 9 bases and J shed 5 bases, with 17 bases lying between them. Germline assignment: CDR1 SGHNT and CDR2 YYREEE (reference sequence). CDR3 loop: CAIPHLLKTGELFF. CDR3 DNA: TGTGCCATCCCTCACCTCCTAAAGACCGGGGAGCTGTTTTTT.

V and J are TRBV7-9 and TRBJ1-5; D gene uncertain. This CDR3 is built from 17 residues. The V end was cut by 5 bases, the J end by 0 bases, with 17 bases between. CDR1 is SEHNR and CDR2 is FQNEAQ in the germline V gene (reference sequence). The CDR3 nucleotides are TGTGCCAGCAGCCCCCTAGTCGGGTCATATAGCAATCAGCCCCAGCATTTT. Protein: CASSPLVGSYSNQPQHF.

In DNA form, the CDR3 reads TGTGCCAGCAGTGAGGGTGGGAGCAATTCAGATACGCAGTATTTT. The encoded protein is CASSEGGSNSDTQYF. This rearrangement joins TRBV6-4 to TRBJ2-3; weak D call: TRBD2 (5 bases). The CDR3 runs to 15 residues. Germline CDR1 and CDR2: MRHNA and SNTAGT. Trimming stripped 3 bases from V and 4 bases from J, with 14 bases between.

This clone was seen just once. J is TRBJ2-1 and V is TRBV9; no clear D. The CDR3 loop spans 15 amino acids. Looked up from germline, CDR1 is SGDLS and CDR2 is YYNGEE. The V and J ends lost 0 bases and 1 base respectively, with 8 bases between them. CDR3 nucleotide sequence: TGTGCCAGCAGCGTAGCTGGCGGATCCTACAATGAGCAGTTCTTC. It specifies CASSVAGGSYNEQFF.

The CDR3 here is CASSYSPTGNYGYTF. DNA of the CDR3: TGTGCCAGCAGTTATTCCCCGACAGGGAACTATGGCTACACCTTC. The chain joins TRBV6-5 to TRBJ1-2; 7 bases line up with TRBD1. The J segment lost 2 bases and the V segment lost 3 bases, leaving 6 bases of the junction unmatched. This CDR3 is 15 amino acids long. The germline CDR1 and CDR2 sequences are MNHEY and SVGAGI.

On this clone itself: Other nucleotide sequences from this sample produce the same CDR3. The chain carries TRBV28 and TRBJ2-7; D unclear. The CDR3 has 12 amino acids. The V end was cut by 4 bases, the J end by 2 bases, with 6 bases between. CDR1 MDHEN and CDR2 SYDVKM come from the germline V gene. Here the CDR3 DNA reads TGTGCCAGCAGTTCCCCAGCCTACGAGCAGTACTTC. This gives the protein CASSSPAYEQYF.

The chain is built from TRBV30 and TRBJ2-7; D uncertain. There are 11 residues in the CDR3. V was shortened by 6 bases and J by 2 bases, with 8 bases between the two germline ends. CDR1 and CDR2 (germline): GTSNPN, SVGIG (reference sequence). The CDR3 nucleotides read TGTGCCTGTACAGAGACCTACGAGCAGTACTTC. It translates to CACTETYEQYF. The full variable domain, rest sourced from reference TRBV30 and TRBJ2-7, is SQTIHQWPATLVQPVGSPLSLECTVEGTSNPNLYWYRQAAGRGLQLLFYSVGIGQISSEVPQNLSASRPQDRQFILSSKKLLLSDSGFYLCACTETYEQYFGPGTRLTVT.

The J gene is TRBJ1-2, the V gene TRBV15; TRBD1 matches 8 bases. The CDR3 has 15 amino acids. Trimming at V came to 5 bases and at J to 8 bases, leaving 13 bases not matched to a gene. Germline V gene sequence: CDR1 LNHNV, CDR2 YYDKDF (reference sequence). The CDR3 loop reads CATSGRQGTSWGYTF. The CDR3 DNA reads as TGTGCCACCAGCGGTAGACAGGGGACTTCTTGGGGCTACACCTTC.

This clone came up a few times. CDR3 DNA: TGTGCCACCAGCAGGGGGCGGGGGAGGGCAGCAGATACGCAGTATTTT. Protein product: CATSRGRGRAADTQYF. The rearrangement links TRBV15 to TRBJ2-3, with 7 bases identical to TRBD2. The V gene end was trimmed by 3 bases and the J gene end by 4 bases; junction bases not matched to a gene: 10. The germline V gene has CDR1 LNHNV and CDR2 YYDKDF (reference sequence). The CDR3 runs 16 residues. The full variable domain, with the rest looked up from reference TRBV15 and TRBJ2-3, is DAMVIQNPRYQVTQFGKPVTLSCSQTLNHNVMYWYQQKSSQAPKLLFHYYDKDFNNEADTPDNFQSRRPNTSFCFLDIRSPGLGDTAMYLCATSRGRGRAADTQYFGPGTRLTVL.

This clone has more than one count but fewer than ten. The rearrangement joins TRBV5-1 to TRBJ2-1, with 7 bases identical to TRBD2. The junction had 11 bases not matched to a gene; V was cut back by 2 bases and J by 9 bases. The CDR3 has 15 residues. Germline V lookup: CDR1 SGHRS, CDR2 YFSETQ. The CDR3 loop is CASSFTQGGGVEQFF. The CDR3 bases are TGCGCCAGCAGCTTTACCCAGGGTGGGGGGGTTGAGCAGTTCTTC.

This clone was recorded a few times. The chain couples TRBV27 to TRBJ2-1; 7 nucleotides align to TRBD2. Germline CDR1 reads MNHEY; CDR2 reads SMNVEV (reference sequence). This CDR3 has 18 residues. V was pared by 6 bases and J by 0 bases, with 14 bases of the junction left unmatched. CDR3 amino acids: CASSRSGAGALSYNEQFF. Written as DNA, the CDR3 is TGTGCCAGCAGCCGAAGTGGGGCGGGAGCCCTCTCCTACAATGAGCAGTTCTTC.

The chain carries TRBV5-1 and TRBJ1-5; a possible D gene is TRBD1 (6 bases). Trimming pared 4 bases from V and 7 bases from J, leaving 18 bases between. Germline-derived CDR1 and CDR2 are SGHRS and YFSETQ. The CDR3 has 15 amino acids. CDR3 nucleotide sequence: TGCGCCAGCAGCCACCTCGGGGGGCAGGGACAGCCCCAGCATTTT. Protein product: CASSHLGGQGQPQHF. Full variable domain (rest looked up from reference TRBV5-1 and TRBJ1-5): KAGVTQTPRYLIKTRGQQVTLSCSPISGHRSVSWYQQTPGQGLQFLFEYFSETQRNKGNFPGRFSGRQFSNSRSEMNVSTLELGDSALYLCASSHLGGQGQPQHFGDGTRLSIL.

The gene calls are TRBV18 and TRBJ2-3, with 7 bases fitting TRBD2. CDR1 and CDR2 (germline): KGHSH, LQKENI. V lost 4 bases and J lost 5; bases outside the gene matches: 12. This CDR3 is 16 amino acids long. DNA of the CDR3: TGTGCCAGCTCACAAACTAGCGCTGTGGAAAAAGATACGCAGTATTTT. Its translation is CASSQTSAVEKDTQYF.

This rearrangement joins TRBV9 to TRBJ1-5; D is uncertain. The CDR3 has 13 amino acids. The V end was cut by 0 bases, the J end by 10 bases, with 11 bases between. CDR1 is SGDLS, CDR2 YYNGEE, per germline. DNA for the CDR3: TGTGCCAGCAGCGTAGGCGGCCTCACCCCCCAGCATTTT. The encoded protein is CASSVGGLTPQHF.